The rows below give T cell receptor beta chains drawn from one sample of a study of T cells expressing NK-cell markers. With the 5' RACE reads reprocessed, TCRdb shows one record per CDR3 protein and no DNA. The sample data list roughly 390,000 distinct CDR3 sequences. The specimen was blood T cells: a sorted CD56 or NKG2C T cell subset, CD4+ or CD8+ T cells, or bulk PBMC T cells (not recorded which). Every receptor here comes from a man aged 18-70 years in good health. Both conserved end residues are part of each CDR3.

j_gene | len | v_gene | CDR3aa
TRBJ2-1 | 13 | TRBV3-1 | CASKGGIYNEQFF
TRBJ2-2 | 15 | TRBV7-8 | CASSPRALDTGELFF
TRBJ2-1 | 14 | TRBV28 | CASRPSGLAGEQFF
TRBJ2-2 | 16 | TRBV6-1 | CASSGAGTGWTGELFF
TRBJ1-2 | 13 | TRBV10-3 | CAISDRTNYGYTF
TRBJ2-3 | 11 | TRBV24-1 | CATTYLDTQYF
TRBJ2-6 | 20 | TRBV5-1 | CASSLTHSGTDRSGANVLTF
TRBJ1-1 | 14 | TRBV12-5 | CASGSRERDTEAFF
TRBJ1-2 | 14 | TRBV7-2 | CASSTRQSHYGYTF
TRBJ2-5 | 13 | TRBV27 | CASSSWPRETQYF
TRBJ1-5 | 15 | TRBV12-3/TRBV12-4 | CASSRARSANQPQHF
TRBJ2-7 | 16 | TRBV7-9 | CASSLVGTSGLYEQYF
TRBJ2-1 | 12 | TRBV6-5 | CASSYTEGKQFF
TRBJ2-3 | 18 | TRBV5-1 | CASSTGVLAGSGTDTQYF
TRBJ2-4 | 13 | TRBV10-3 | CAIGTGGTDIQYF
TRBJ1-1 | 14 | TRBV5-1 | CASRFLSDWTEAFF
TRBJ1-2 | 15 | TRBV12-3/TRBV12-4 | CASSLAGGRGYGYTF
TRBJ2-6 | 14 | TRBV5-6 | CASSLTGLTNVLTF
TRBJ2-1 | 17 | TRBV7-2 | CASTPSPARGAGNEQFF
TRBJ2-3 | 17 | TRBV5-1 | CASSLGVLAETTDTQYF
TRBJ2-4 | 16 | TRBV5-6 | CASSFIQGGAKNIQYF
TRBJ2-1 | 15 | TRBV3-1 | CASSQGDRDVYEQFF
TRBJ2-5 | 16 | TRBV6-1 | CASRSWTGGDQETQYF
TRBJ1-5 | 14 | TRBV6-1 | CASSTKIESGPQHF
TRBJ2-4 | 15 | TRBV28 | CASSSFSGSKNIQYF